Listed below are T cell receptor beta chains from one sample, sequenced in a study of blood T cell repertoires in COVID-19. The repertoire was sequenced with immunoSEQ multiplex PCR; TCRdb's copy has only in-frame clones and lacks some. The repertoire holds roughly 140,000 clones, 88% seen once, with about 10% in the top ten. Material: peripheral blood. The receptors here all came from a man aged 50-59 years with active or convalescent COVID-19. Both conserved end residues are part of each CDR3. The D gene is left open where the match is weak.

j_call: TRBJ2-7
d_call: TRBD2
v_call: TRBV18
cdr3_aa: CASSSKSGLAVYEQYF
cdr3_nt: TGTGCCAGCTCCTCAAAATCGGGACTAGCGGTTTACGAGCAGTACTTC

j_call: TRBJ2-1
d_call: TRBD2
v_call: TRBV7-9
cdr3_aa: CASRTSGSHEQFF
cdr3_nt: TGTGCCAGCAGAACTAGCGGGAGTCATGAGCAGTTCTTC

j_call: TRBJ1-2
d_call: TRBD1
v_call: TRBV7-2
cdr3_aa: CASSPGGRFGYGYTF
cdr3_nt: TGTGCCAGCAGCCCAGGGGGGAGGTTCGGATATGGCTACACCTTC

j_call: TRBJ1-4
d_call: TRBD1
v_call: TRBV28
cdr3_aa: CASSSPGGPTNEKLFF
cdr3_nt: TGTGCCAGCAGTTCACCAGGGGGGCCAACTAATGAAAAACTGTTTTTT

j_call: TRBJ2-2
d_call: TRBD2
v_call: TRBV4-1
cdr3_aa: CASSQDLVGGIMAGELFF
cdr3_nt: TGCGCCAGCAGCCAAGATCTGGTGGGAGGGATCATGGCCGGGGAGCTGTTTTTT

j_call: TRBJ1-6
d_call: TRBD1
v_call: TRBV9
cdr3_aa: CASSSSGGPGDSPLHF
cdr3_nt: TGTGCCAGCAGCTCATCAGGGGGGCCGGGTGATTCACCCCTCCACTTT

j_call: TRBJ2-2
d_call: -
v_call: TRBV24-1
cdr3_aa: CATSDRVAGELFF
cdr3_nt: TGTGCCACCAGTGATAGAGTCGCGGGGGAGCTGTTTTTT

j_call: TRBJ2-3
d_call: -
v_call: TRBV11-2
cdr3_aa: CASTPSTDTQYF
cdr3_nt: TGTGCCAGCACCCCTAGCACAGATACGCAGTATTTT

j_call: TRBJ2-2
d_call: TRBD2
v_call: TRBV4-1
cdr3_aa: CASSPPGGRRTYGGELFF
cdr3_nt: TGCGCCAGCAGCCCCCCCGGGGGGAGGCGTACATACGGCGGGGAGCTGTTTTTT

j_call: TRBJ2-7
d_call: TRBD2
v_call: TRBV6-5
cdr3_aa: CASSSTRAGGPGEQYF
cdr3_nt: TGTGCCAGCAGTTCGACCAGGGCGGGAGGGCCGGGCGAGCAGTACTTC

j_call: TRBJ2-3
d_call: TRBD1
v_call: TRBV7-2
cdr3_aa: CASSRGQGAGTDTQYF
cdr3_nt: TGTGCCAGCAGCCGGGGACAGGGGGCTGGCACAGATACGCAGTATTTT

j_call: TRBJ2-7
d_call: -
v_call: TRBV4-2
cdr3_aa: CASSEQGYEQYF
cdr3_nt: TGTGCCAGCAGCGAACAGGGTTACGAGCAGTACTTC

j_call: TRBJ2-7
d_call: TRBD1
v_call: TRBV18
cdr3_aa: CASSLGQSLEQYF
cdr3_nt: TGTGCCAGCTCACTGGGACAGTCTTTAGAGCAGTACTTC